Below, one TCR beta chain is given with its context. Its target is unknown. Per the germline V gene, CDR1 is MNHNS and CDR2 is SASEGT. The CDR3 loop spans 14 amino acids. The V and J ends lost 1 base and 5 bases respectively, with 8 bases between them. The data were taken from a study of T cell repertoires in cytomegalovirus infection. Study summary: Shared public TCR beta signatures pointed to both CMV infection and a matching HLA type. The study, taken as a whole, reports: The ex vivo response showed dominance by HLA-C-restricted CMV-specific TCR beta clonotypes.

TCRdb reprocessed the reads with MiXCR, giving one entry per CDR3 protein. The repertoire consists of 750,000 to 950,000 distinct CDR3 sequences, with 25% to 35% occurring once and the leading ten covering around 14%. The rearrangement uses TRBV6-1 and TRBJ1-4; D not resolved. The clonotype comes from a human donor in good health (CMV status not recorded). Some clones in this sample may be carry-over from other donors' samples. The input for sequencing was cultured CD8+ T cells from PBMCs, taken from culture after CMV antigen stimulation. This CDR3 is CASSEDRTNEKLFF. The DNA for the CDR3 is TGTGCCAGCAGTGAAGACAGAACGAATGAAAAACTGTTTTTT.